Listed below are T cell receptor beta chains from one sample, sequenced in a study of vaccination and CD4 T cells after COVID-19. A single record per CDR3 protein comes from TCRdb applying MiXCR to the PCR reads. The table includes about 20,000 distinct CDR3 sequences, around 45% detected once. Their antigens are not known. The specimen was CD4+ T cells from blood, cultured in vitro, collected after SARS-CoV-2 vaccination. The origin of the receptors is a human donor who had recovered from COVID-19. The CDR3 runs from the conserved cysteine through the conserved F or W. D genes are given only for firm matches. A row's size may be missing; if present it is once, few, many or a size class.

clone_size j_call d_call v_call cdr3_nt cdr3_aa
. TRBJ2-1 TRBD2 TRBV7-2 TGTGCCAGCAGAATAGCGGGGGGGCCCCCGTTCTTC CASRIAGGPPFF
. TRBJ1-1 . TRBV19 TGTGCCAGTAGTCCTCCCCGAGGGGGGGACACTGAAGCTTTCTTT CASSPPRGGDTEAFF
. TRBJ2-7 . TRBV30 TGTGCCTGGAGTGTCATGGTGGGCTACGAGCAGTACTTC CAWSVMVGYEQYF
few TRBJ1-5 . TRBV19 TGTGCCAGTAGTACCCATAGCGATCAGCCCCAGCATTTT CASSTHSDQPQHF
. TRBJ2-7 . TRBV7-2 TGTGCCAGCAGCAGAAGGGACGGTATCTACGAGCAGTACTTC CASSRRDGIYEQYF
. TRBJ1-1 . TRBV20-1 TGCAGTGCTAGGGGCAGACCACGAGAAGCTTTCTTT CSARGRPREAFF
. TRBJ1-6 TRBD1 TRBV6-2/TRBV6-3 TGTGCCAGCAGTCGAGGACAGGGGGTTACTAATTCACCCCTCCACTTT CASSRGQGVTNSPLHF
. TRBJ1-6 . TRBV5-1 TGCGCCAGCAGCTTGGCCGCACCCTCGAGCTCCTATAATTCACCCCTCCACTTT CASSLAAPSSSYNSPLHF
. TRBJ1-5 . TRBV5-8 TGTGCCAGCAGCCCCGGCTACAGGGAAAATCAGCCCCAGCATTTT CASSPGYRENQPQHF
. TRBJ1-4 TRBD1 TRBV7-9 TGTGCCAGCAGCCAATCGGACAGGGTATTCGAAAAACTGTTTTTT CASSQSDRVFEKLFF
. TRBJ1-1 TRBD1 TRBV6-1 TGTGCCATCAGTGAGTTGAGAAAGGGACAGTCTATGAACACTGAAGCTTTCTTT CAISELRKGQSMNTEAFF
. TRBJ2-1 TRBD2 TRBV20-1 TGCAGTGCGAGGACTAGCGTCTACAATGAGCAGTTCTTC CSARTSVYNEQFF
. TRBJ1-2 . TRBV10-3 TGTGCCATCAGTGAGTCAAACACCCAGGGTAGCTACACCTTC CAISESNTQGSYTF
few TRBJ2-7 . TRBV20-1 TGCAGTGCTCCCCCCTCTTATCCAACCTACGAGCAGTACTTC CSAPPSYPTYEQYF
. TRBJ1-1 . TRBV20-1 TGCAGTGCCCGGACTTTCCGGGGTGAAGCTTTCTTT CSARTFRGEAFF
. TRBJ2-5 TRBD2 TRBV20-1 TGCAGTGCTAGAGACCCAAGGACTAGCGGAAATCAAGAGACCCAGTACTTC CSARDPRTSGNQETQYF
few TRBJ2-3 TRBD2 TRBV27 TGTGCCAGCAGGCGAGCGGGGTACACAGATACGCAGTATTTT CASRRAGYTDTQYF
. TRBJ1-6 . TRBV5-3 TGTGCCAGAAGCTTGAATCAGGGAGGTTCACCCCTCCACTTT CARSLNQGGSPLHF
. TRBJ2-3 . TRBV11-2 TGTGCCAGCAGCTTAGGAGTCCCACCTCCAGATACGCAGTATTTT CASSLGVPPPDTQYF
. TRBJ1-1 TRBD1 TRBV10-2 TGCGCCAGCAGGAGTGTGGGGACAGATTTATTAGGCACTGAAGCTTTCTTT CASRSVGTDLLGTEAFF
. TRBJ2-1 . TRBV29-1 TGCAGCGTTGGGACATCCTACAATGAGCAGTTCTTC CSVGTSYNEQFF
few TRBJ1-2 . TRBV6-7 TGTGCCAGCAGTTACCTGGGGGCGGGAGGCTACACCTTC CASSYLGAGGYTF
. TRBJ1-2 . TRBV2 TGTGCCAGCAGACCCCCCGCGTTAGACTATGGCTACACCTTC CASRPPALDYGYTF
. TRBJ1-1 . TRBV29-1 TGCAGCGTTAGTGGAAGGAACACTGAAGCTTTCTTT CSVSGRNTEAFF
. TRBJ1-1 . TRBV20-1 TGCAGTGCCCGACTAGACAACATGAACACTGAAGCTTTCTTT CSARLDNMNTEAFF
. TRBJ1-2 . TRBV27 TGTGCCAGCAGTCCCAACCCAGGGTTAGGCAGGGGCTACACCTTC CASSPNPGLGRGYTF
. TRBJ2-1 . TRBV10-2 TGCGCCAGCGGGGTGGTCTCGGGGAATGAGCAGTTCTTC CASGVVSGNEQFF
. TRBJ2-3 TRBD1 TRBV6-1 TGTGCCAGCAGCCGTACAGGGGTGGGCGCAGATACGCAGTATTTT CASSRTGVGADTQYF
. TRBJ1-1 TRBD1 TRBV7-9 TGTGCCAGCAGCCCCTCCGGGACAGGGGCGAACACTGAAGCTTTCTTT CASSPSGTGANTEAFF
once TRBJ1-1 . TRBV7-6 TGTGCCAGCAGCTTCGCGAGAGGGGAAGCTTTCTTT CASSFARGEAFF
. TRBJ1-2 . TRBV7-2 TGTGCCAGCAGCTTAGTAGGGAGCGATGGCTACACCTTC CASSLVGSDGYTF
. TRBJ2-7 TRBD2 TRBV27 TGTGCCAGCAGTTCTATAGCGGGAGTGTACGAGCAGTACTTC CASSSIAGVYEQYF
few TRBJ2-7 TRBD1 TRBV11-3 TGTGCCAGCAGCTTAGTTCCGGGACAGCTCTCCTACGAGCAGTACTTC CASSLVPGQLSYEQYF
. TRBJ2-2 . TRBV7-6 TGTGCCAGCAGCCGAACCACCACTCGCGCCGGGGAGCTGTTTTTT CASSRTTTRAGELFF
. TRBJ1-5 . TRBV19 TGTGCCAGTAGTGACGGAATCTTGGGCAATCAGCCCCAGCATTTT CASSDGILGNQPQHF
. TRBJ2-5 . TRBV5-1 TGCGCCAGCAGCTTGTACCAAGAGACCCAGTACTTC CASSLYQETQYF
. TRBJ1-5 . TRBV7-2 TGTGCCAGCAGCTTTGGCAATAGCAATCAGCCCCAGCATTTT CASSFGNSNQPQHF
. TRBJ1-1 . TRBV10-3 TGTGCCATCAGTGAGTTTCCTCTGCTCTCTGAAGCTTTCTTT CAISEFPLLSEAFF
few TRBJ1-1 TRBD1 TRBV7-8 TGTGCCAGCAGCTTAGCGATTCAGACAGGGGCAGCTTTCTTT CASSLAIQTGAAFF
. TRBJ2-5 . TRBV7-9 TGTGCCAGCAGCTGGGGAGGTTCCGAGACCCAGTACTTC CASSWGGSETQYF
few TRBJ1-2 . TRBV7-9 TGTGCCAGCAGCTTAACCGGGGCCGCTAACTATGGCTACACCTTC CASSLTGAANYGYTF
few TRBJ2-7 . TRBV19 TGTGCCAGTAGTAGCAAATACGAGCAGTACTTC CASSSKYEQYF
. TRBJ2-7 TRBD2 TRBV20-1 TGCAGTGCTAGAGATATACTAGCGGGGGGCTCCTACGAGCAGTACTTC CSARDILAGGSYEQYF
. TRBJ1-4 TRBD1 TRBV11-3 TGTGCCAGCAGCCCAGGGGGCTGGGACAGGCCTCTTAATGAAAAACTGTTTTTT CASSPGGWDRPLNEKLFF
. TRBJ2-3 . TRBV10-3 TGTGCCATCAGTGATCGAGGGGCCTCAGATACGCAGTATTTT CAISDRGASDTQYF
. TRBJ2-3 TRBD2 TRBV11-2 TGTGCCAGCAGCTTAGAGGGCCGAACTAGCGGGGCTAGCACAGATACGCAGTATTTT CASSLEGRTSGASTDTQYF
. TRBJ1-2 . TRBV12-3/TRBV12-4 TGTGCCAGCAGTTTAGGGCGGGGTTCCTATGGCTACACCTTC CASSLGRGSYGYTF
few TRBJ2-2 TRBD2 TRBV20-1 TGCAGTGCTAGAGTCCCCGGCAGGGAGGGGACCGGGGAGCTGTTTTTT CSARVPGREGTGELFF
. TRBJ1-1 . TRBV12-3/TRBV12-4 TGTGCCAGCAGTTTGGGTCGCACTGAAGCTTTCTTT CASSLGRTEAFF
few TRBJ1-5 TRBD1 TRBV25-1 TGTGCCAGCAGGGTACGCGACAGGGACAATCAGCCCCAGCATTTT CASRVRDRDNQPQHF
. TRBJ2-3 TRBD2 TRBV11-3 TGTGCCAGCAGCCCCAGACTAGCGGGGTTAACAGATACGCAGTATTTT CASSPRLAGLTDTQYF
. TRBJ2-2 . TRBV15 TGTGCCACCACCGCACGGCTCGACGGCACCGGGGAGCTGTTTTTT CATTARLDGTGELFF
few TRBJ2-5 TRBD2 TRBV10-3 TGTGCCATCAGTGAGTCTGAGCGGGGGGCCTATAGCGAGACCCAGTACTTC CAISESERGAYSETQYF
once TRBJ1-6 . TRBV12-3/TRBV12-4 TGTGCCAGCAGCCAGCAGGGGAGGAATTCACCCCTCCACTTT CASSQQGRNSPLHF
. TRBJ2-3 . TRBV20-1 TGCAGTGCTAGAAAATCCACAGATACGCAGTATTTT CSARKSTDTQYF
. TRBJ2-7 . TRBV4-3 TGCGCCAGCAGCCAAGCCTCAGGGGGGGCCTACGAGCAGTACTTC CASSQASGGAYEQYF